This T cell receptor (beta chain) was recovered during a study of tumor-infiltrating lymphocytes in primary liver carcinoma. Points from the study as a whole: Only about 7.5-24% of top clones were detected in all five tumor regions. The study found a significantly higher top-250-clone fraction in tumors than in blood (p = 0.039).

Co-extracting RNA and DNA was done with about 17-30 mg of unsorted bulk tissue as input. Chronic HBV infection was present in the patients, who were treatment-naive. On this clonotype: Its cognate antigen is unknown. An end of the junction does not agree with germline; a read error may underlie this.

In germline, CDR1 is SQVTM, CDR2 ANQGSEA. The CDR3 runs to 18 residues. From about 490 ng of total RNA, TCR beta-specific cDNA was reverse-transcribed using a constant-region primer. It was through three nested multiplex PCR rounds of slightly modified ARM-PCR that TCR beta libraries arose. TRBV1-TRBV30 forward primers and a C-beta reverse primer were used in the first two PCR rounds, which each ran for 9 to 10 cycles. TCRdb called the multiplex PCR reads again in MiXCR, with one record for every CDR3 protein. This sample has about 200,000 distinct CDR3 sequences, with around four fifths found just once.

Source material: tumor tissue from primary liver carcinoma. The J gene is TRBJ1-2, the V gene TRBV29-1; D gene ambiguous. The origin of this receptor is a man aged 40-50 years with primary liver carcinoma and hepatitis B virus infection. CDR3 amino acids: CSVGVPIGTQVANYGHTF. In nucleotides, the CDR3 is TGCAGCGTTGGGGTACCAATAGGAACTCAAGTGGCTAACTATGGCCACACCTTC.